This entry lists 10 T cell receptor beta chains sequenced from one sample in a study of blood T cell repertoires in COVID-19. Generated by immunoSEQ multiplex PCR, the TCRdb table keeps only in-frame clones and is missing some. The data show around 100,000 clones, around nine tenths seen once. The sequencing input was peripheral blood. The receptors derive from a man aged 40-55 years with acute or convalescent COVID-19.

The CDR3 coding sequence is TGTGCCAGCAGCCTAACGCGGACAGGGACCGGGGAGCTGTTTTTT. It specifies CASSLTRTGTGELFF. This chain connects TRBV7-8 to TRBJ2-2; TRBD1 matches at 8 bases. CDR3 length: 15 amino acids. The germline V gene has CDR1 SGHVS and CDR2 FQNEAQ. With 5 bases clipped from V and 5 bases from J, the junction kept 7 bases outside the gene matches. Looking up the rest from reference TRBV7-8 and TRBJ2-2 gives the full variable domain: GAGVSQSPRYKVAKRGQDVALRCDPISGHVSLFWYQQALGQGPEFLTYFQNEAQLDKSGLPSDRFFAERPEGSVSTLKIQRTQQEDSAVYLCASSLTRTGTGELFFGEGSRLTVL.

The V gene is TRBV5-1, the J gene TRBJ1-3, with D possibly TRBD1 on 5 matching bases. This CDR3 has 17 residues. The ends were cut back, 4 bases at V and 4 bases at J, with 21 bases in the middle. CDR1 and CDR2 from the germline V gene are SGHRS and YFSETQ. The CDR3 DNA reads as TGCGCCAGCAGCGGGACTTCCGGGACCTTGGTGGGAAACACCATATATTTT. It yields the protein CASSGTSGTLVGNTIYF.

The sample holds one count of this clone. The CDR3 DNA is TGTGCCAGCAGACAGGGGGCGGAGGATCAGCCCCAGCATTTT. It yields the protein CASRQGAEDQPQHF. The chain uses TRBV6-5 and TRBJ1-5; 9 positions agree with TRBD1. Germline V CDR1 and CDR2: MNHEY, SVGAGI. The ends lost 6 bases at V and 5 bases at J; junction bases unmatched: 5. This CDR3 region has 14 residues.

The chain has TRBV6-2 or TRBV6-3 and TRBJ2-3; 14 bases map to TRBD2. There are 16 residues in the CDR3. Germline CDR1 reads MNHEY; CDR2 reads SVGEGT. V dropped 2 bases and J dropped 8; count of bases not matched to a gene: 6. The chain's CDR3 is CASSYAGLAGVATQYF. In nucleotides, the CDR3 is TGTGCCAGCAGTTACGCGGGACTAGCGGGAGTAGCTACGCAGTATTTT.

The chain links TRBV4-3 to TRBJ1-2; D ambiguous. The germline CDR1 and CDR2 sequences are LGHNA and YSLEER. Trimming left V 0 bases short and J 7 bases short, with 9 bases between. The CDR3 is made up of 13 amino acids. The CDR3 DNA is TGCGCCAGCAGCCAAGAATCGCGCTTTGGCTACACCTTC. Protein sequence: CASSQESRFGYTF.

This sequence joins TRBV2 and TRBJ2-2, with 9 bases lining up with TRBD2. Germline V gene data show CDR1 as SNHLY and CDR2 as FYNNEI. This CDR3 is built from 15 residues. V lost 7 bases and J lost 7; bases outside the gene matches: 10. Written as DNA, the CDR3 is TGTGCCAGCAATGGGAATAGCGGGGGAGACGGGGAGCTGTTTTTT. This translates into CASNGNSGGDGELFF.

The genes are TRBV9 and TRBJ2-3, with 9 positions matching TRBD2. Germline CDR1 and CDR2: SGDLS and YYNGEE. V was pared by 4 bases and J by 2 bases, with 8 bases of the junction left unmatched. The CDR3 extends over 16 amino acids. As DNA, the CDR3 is TGTGCCAGCAGCACCGCGGGACTAGCTGCCACAGATACGCAGTATTTT. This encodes CASSTAGLAATDTQYF.

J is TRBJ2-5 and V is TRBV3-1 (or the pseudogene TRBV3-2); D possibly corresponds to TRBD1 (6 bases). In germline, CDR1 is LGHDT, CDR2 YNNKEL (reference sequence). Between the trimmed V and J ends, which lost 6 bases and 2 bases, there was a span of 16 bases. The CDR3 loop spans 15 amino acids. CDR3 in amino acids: CASRETTGDQETQYF. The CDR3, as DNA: TGTGCCAGCAGGGAGACGACAGGAGATCAAGAGACCCAGTACTTC.

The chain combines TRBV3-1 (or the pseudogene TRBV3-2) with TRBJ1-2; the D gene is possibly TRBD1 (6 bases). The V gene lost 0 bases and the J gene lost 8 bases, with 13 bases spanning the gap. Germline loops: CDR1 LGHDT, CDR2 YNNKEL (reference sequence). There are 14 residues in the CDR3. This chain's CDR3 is CASSQEAGAGGYTF. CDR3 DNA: TGTGCCAGCAGCCAAGAAGCGGGGGCGGGCGGCTACACCTTC.

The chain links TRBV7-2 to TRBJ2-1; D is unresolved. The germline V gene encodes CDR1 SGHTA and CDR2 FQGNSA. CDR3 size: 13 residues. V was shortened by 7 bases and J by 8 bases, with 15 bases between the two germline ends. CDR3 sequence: CASTPAVAYEQFF. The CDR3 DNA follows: TGTGCCAGCACCCCGGCGGTAGCTTATGAGCAGTTCTTC.